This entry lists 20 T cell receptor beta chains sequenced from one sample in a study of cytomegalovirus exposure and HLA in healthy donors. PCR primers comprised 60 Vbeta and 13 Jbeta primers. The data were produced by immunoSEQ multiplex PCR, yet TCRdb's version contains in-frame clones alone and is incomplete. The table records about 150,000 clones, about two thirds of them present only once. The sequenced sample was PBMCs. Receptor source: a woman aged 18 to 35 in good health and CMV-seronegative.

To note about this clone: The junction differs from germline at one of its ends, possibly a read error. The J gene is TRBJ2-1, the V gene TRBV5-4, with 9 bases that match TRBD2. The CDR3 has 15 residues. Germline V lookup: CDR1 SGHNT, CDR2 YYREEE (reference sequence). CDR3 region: CASRLGGRALDEQFF. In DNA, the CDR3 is TGTGCCAGCAGGTTGGGCGGGAGGGCCTTGGATGAGCAGTTCTTC.

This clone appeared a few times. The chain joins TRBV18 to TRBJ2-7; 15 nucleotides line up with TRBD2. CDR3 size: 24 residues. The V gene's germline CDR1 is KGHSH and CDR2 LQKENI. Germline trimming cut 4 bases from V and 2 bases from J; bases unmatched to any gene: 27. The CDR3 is CASSLRTAGKPSGTSGGTPYEQYF. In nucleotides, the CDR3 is TGTGCCAGCTCACTCCGTACGGCAGGGAAACCTTCCGGGACTAGCGGGGGGACTCCCTACGAGCAGTACTTC.

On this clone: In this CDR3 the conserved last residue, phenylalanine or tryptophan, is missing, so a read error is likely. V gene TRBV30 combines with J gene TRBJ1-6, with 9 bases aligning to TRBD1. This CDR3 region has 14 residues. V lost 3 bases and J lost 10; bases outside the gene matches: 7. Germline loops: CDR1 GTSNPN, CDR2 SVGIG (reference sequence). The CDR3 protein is CAWRDRGMGSPLHL. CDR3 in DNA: TGTGCCTGGAGGGACAGGGGAATGGGGTCACCCCTCCACCTT.

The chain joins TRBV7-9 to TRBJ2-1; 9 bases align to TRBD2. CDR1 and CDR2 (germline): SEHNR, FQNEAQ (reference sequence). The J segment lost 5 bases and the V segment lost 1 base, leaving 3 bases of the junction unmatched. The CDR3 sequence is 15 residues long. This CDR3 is CASSLVLAGHNEQFF. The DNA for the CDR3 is TGTGCCAGCAGCTTAGTGCTAGCGGGGCACAATGAGCAGTTCTTC.

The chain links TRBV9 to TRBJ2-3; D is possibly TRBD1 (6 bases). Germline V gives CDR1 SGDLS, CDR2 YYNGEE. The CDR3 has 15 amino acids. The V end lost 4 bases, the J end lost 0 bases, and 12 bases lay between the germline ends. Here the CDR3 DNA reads TGTGCCAGCAGCTCGCGGACAGCTAGCACAGATACGCAGTATTTT. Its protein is CASSSRTASTDTQYF.

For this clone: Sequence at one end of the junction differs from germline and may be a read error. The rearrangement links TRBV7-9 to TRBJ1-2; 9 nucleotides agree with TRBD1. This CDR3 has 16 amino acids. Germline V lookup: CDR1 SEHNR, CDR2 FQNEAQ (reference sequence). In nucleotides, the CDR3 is TGTTCCAGCAGCTCCAATCCGGGGACAGGGTCCTATGGCTACACCTTC. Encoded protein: CSSSSNPGTGSYGYTF. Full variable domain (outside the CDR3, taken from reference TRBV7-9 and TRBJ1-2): DTGVSQNPRHKITKRGQNVTFRCDPISEHNRLYWYRQTLGQGPEFLTYFQNEAQLEKSRLLSDRFSAERPKGSFSTLEIQRTEQGDSAMYLCSSSSNPGTGSYGYTFGSGTRLTVV.

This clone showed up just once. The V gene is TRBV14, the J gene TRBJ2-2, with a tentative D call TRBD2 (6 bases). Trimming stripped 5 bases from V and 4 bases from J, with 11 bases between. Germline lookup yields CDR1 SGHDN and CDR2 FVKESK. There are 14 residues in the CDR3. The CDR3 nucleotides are TGTGCCAGCAGCGTGGGACTGTTCACCGGGGAGCTGTTTTTT. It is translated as CASSVGLFTGELFF.

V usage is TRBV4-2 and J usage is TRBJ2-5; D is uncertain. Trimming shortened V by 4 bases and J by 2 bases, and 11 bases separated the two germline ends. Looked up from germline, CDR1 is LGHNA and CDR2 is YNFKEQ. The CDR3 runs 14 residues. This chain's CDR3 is CASSPGELQETQYF. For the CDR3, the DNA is TGTGCCAGCAGCCCCGGAGAGCTACAAGAGACCCAGTACTTC.

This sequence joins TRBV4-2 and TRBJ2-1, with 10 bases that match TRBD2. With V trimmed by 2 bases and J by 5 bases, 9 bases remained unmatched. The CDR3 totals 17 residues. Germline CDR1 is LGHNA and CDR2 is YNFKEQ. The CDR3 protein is CASSQRLAGGGDNEQFF. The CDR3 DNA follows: TGTGCCAGCAGCCAACGACTAGCGGGCGGGGGGGACAATGAGCAGTTCTTC.

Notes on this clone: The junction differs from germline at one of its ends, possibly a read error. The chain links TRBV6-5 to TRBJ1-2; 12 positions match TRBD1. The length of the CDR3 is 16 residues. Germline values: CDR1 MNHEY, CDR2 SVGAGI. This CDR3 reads CASSYGGTGGAYVYTF. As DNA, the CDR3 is TGTGCCAGCAGTTACGGGGGGACAGGGGGCGCGTATGTCTACACCTTC.

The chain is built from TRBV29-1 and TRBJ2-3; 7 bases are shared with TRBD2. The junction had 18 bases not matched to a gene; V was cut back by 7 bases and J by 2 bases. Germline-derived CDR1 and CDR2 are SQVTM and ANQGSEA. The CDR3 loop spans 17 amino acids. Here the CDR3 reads CSGTQWGLAGITDTQYF. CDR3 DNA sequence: TGCAGCGGAACACAATGGGGATTAGCGGGTATCACAGATACGCAGTATTTT.

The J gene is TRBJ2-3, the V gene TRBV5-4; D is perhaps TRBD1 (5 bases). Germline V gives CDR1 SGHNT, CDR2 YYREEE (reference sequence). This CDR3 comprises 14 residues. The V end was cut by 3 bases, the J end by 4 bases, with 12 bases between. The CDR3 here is CASSSSGNSDTQYF. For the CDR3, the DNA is TGTGCCAGCAGCTCGTCAGGGAATTCAGATACGCAGTATTTT.

The CDR3 sequence is CASSESGWQSTGELFF. The CDR3, as DNA: TGTGCCAGCAGTGAATCTGGCTGGCAGTCCACCGGGGAGCTGTTTTTT. This chain joins TRBV6-1 and TRBJ2-2, with unresolved D. Germline assignment: CDR1 MNHNS and CDR2 SASEGT. The V end lost 2 bases, the J end lost 4 bases, and 14 bases lay between the germline ends. The CDR3 loop spans 16 amino acids.

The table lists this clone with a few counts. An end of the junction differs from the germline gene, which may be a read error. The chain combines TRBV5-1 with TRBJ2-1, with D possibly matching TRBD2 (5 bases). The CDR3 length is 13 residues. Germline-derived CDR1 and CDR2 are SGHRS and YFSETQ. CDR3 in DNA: TGCGCCAGCAGCTTGGGGTCGGGGAATGAGCAGATCTTC. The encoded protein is CASSLGSGNEQIF.

The CDR3 DNA is TGCGCCAGCAGCCAAGGACTAGCGGGGGGTTACGAGCAGTACTTC. It is translated as CASSQGLAGGYEQYF. The chain links TRBV4-1 to TRBJ2-7; TRBD2 matches 13 bases. The CDR3 contains 15 residues. Germline V CDR1 and CDR2: MGHRA, YSYEKL. Trimming took 1 base from V and 4 from J; bases not matched to a gene: 1.

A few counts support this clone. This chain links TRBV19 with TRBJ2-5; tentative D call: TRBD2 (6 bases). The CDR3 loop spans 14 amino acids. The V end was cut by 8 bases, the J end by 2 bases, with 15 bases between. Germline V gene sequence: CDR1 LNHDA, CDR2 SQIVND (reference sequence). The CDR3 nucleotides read TGTGCCAGTGCGACGGACTACCTACAAGAGACCCAGTACTTC. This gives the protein CASATDYLQETQYF.

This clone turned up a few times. The CDR3 protein is CSVEGETATYEQYF. The CDR3 DNA reads as TGCAGCGTTGAAGGAGAAACAGCCACCTACGAGCAGTACTTC. The rearrangement links TRBV29-1 to TRBJ2-5; D remains ambiguous. The tail of the sequence fits TRBJ2-7 better, so the J call may be wrong. Germline CDR1 reads SQVTM; CDR2 reads ANQGSEA. The CDR3 sequence is 14 residues long.

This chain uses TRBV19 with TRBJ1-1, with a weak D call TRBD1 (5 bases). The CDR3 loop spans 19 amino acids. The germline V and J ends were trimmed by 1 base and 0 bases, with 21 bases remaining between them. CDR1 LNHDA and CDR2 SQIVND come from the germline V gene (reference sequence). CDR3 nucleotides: TGTGCCAGTAGTATAGGTCGGCAGGGAGGTCGGCTAGTGAACACTGAAGCTTTCTTT. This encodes CASSIGRQGGRLVNTEAFF.

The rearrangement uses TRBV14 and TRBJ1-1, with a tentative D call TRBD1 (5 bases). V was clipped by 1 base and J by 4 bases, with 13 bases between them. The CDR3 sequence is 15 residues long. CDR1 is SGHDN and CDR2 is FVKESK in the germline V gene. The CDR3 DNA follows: TGTGCCAGCAGCCAAGTCGGCAGGGCAGGCACTGAAGCTTTCTTT. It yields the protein CASSQVGRAGTEAFF.

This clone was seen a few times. The CDR3 DNA sequence: TGTGCCACCAGCAGAGACGCGACAGCGGGGGGGAGCAATGAGCAGTTCTTC. It translates to CATSRDATAGGSNEQFF. The rearrangement joins TRBV15 to TRBJ2-1, with 10 bases identical to TRBD2. The germline CDR1 and CDR2 sequences are LNHNV and YYDKDF (reference sequence). This CDR3 comprises 17 residues. V lost 0 bases to trimming and J lost 6 bases; unmatched junction nucleotides: 8.